The 11 T cell receptor beta chains listed next were all sequenced from one sample in a study of T-cell memory formation after mild COVID-19. TCRdb analysed the 5' RACE reads with MiXCR anew, one entry per CDR3 protein. The repertoire holds roughly 150,000 distinct CDR3 sequences, with more than 12% as singletons. Sequenced sample: PBMCs or a T cell subset sorted from them (not recorded which). These receptors all come from an adult woman who had mild COVID-19 (a few samples of this study predate the infection). Cell type and time point are not known.

This clonotype was observed a handful of times. V usage is TRBV11-3 and J usage is TRBJ2-3; possibly TRBD1 or TRBD2 for D (6 bases each). V was shortened by 5 bases and J by 3 bases, with 15 bases between the two germline ends. The CDR3 is made up of 15 amino acids. Germline CDR1 is SGHNT and CDR2 is YENEEA. The CDR3, as DNA: TGTGCCAGCAGCGCTATGGAGGGGGAAACAGATACGCAGTATTTT. Translated: CASSAMEGETDTQYF.

This clonotype was counted only a few times. The chain joins TRBV12-3 or TRBV12-4 to TRBJ2-7; D is unresolved. CDR3 size: 13 residues. The V and J ends lost 6 bases and 3 bases respectively, with 12 bases between them. CDR3 bases: TGTGCCAGCAGCCAAATTGCAGTCTACGAGCAGTACTTC. It specifies CASSQIAVYEQYF.

This clonotype was picked up a small number of times. The chain recombines TRBV2 with TRBJ2-1; 8 nucleotides match TRBD2. The trim removed 6 bases at V and 4 bases at J, leaving 5 bases unmatched. The CDR3 runs to 14 residues. The germline V gene encodes CDR1 SNHLY and CDR2 FYNNEI. CDR3 bases: TGTGCCAGCAGGGTGGCTAGCGGGTACAATGAGCAGTTCTTC. Translation gives CASRVASGYNEQFF. The whole variable domain, remainder taken from reference TRBV2 and TRBJ2-1, is EPEVTQTPSHQVTQMGQEVILRCVPISNHLYFYWYRQILGQKVEFLVSFYNNEISEKSEIFDDQFSVERPDGSNFTLKIRSTKLEDSAMYFCASRVASGYNEQFFGPGTRLTVL.

The rearrangement uses TRBV27 and TRBJ2-7; TRBD1 agrees at 8 bases. CDR3 length equals 13 residues. The germline CDR1 and CDR2 sequences are MNHEY and SMNVEV (reference sequence). J lost 4 bases, V lost 5 bases, and 4 bases had no gene match. The CDR3 spells CASSRGQGYEQYF. The CDR3 region has the DNA TGTGCCAGCAGTCGCGGACAGGGTTACGAGCAGTACTTC.

This clonotype was detected a few times. This sequence joins TRBV4-3 and TRBJ1-1; 7 positions match TRBD1. This CDR3 contains 17 residues. Per germline, CDR1 LGHNA and CDR2 YSLEER. Trimming removed 8 bases from V and 0 bases from J; junction bases left unmatched: 15. CDR3: CASAPGPRGGMNTEAFF. CDR3 sequence (DNA): TGCGCCAGCGCACCCGGTCCCAGGGGGGGCATGAACACTGAAGCTTTCTTT.

This clonotype was observed a few times. The chain combines TRBV14 with TRBJ2-7; 8 bases align to TRBD2. Germline CDR1 SGHDN, CDR2 FVKESK. With V trimmed by 4 bases and J by 4 bases, 6 bases remained unmatched. This CDR3 has 14 residues. The CDR3 is CASSPAGGGYEQYF. For the CDR3, the DNA is TGTGCCAGCAGCCCGGCGGGAGGTGGGTACGAGCAGTACTTC.

The chain carries TRBV9 and TRBJ2-6; D may be TRBD2 (5 bases). Trimming cost V 3 bases and J 2 bases, with 6 bases left between them. The germline V gene has CDR1 SGDLS and CDR2 YYNGEE. CDR3 size: 14 residues. The CDR3 region has the DNA TGTGCCAGCAGCGCGACTACTGGGGCCAACGTCCTGACTTTC. Residues: CASSATTGANVLTF.

J is TRBJ2-7 and V is TRBV7-2, with 7 bases that match TRBD2. From germline, CDR1 is SGHTA and CDR2 FQGNSA. The CDR3 totals 16 residues. With V trimmed by 4 bases and J by 2 bases, 11 bases remained unmatched. CDR3 coding DNA: TGTGCCAGCAGCTGGGGCGCGGGAGTGGAGACCTACGAGCAGTACTTC. This sequence encodes CASSWGAGVETYEQYF.

V is TRBV12-3 or TRBV12-4 and J is TRBJ2-5, with D maybe TRBD1 (5 bases). Deletions cut 1 base from V and 5 bases from J, with 11 bases between. The CDR3 contains 14 residues. The CDR3 DNA sequence: TGTGCCAGCAGTTTAGTGCCGGACACGGAGACCCAGTACTTC. Its translation is CASSLVPDTETQYF.

V is TRBV5-1 and J is TRBJ2-3; maybe TRBD2 (6 bases). V lost 0 bases and J 2 bases, leaving 10 bases between the germline ends. The CDR3 sequence is 15 residues long. CDR1 is SGHRS and CDR2 is YFSETQ in the germline V gene. DNA of the CDR3: TGCGCCAGCAGCTTGGAGGACTACACCACAGATACGCAGTATTTT. Residues: CASSLEDYTTDTQYF.

There are a few counts of this clonotype. V and J are TRBV6-2 or TRBV6-3 and TRBJ2-1; perhaps TRBD1 as D (5 bases). This CDR3 contains 16 residues. Germline-derived CDR1 and CDR2 are MNHEY and SVGEGT. Between the trimmed V and J ends, which lost 0 bases and 6 bases, there was a span of 15 bases. The CDR3 region is CASSYSGRGRVNEQFF. The CDR3 DNA reads as TGTGCCAGCAGTTACTCGGGAAGGGGAAGGGTCAATGAGCAGTTCTTC.